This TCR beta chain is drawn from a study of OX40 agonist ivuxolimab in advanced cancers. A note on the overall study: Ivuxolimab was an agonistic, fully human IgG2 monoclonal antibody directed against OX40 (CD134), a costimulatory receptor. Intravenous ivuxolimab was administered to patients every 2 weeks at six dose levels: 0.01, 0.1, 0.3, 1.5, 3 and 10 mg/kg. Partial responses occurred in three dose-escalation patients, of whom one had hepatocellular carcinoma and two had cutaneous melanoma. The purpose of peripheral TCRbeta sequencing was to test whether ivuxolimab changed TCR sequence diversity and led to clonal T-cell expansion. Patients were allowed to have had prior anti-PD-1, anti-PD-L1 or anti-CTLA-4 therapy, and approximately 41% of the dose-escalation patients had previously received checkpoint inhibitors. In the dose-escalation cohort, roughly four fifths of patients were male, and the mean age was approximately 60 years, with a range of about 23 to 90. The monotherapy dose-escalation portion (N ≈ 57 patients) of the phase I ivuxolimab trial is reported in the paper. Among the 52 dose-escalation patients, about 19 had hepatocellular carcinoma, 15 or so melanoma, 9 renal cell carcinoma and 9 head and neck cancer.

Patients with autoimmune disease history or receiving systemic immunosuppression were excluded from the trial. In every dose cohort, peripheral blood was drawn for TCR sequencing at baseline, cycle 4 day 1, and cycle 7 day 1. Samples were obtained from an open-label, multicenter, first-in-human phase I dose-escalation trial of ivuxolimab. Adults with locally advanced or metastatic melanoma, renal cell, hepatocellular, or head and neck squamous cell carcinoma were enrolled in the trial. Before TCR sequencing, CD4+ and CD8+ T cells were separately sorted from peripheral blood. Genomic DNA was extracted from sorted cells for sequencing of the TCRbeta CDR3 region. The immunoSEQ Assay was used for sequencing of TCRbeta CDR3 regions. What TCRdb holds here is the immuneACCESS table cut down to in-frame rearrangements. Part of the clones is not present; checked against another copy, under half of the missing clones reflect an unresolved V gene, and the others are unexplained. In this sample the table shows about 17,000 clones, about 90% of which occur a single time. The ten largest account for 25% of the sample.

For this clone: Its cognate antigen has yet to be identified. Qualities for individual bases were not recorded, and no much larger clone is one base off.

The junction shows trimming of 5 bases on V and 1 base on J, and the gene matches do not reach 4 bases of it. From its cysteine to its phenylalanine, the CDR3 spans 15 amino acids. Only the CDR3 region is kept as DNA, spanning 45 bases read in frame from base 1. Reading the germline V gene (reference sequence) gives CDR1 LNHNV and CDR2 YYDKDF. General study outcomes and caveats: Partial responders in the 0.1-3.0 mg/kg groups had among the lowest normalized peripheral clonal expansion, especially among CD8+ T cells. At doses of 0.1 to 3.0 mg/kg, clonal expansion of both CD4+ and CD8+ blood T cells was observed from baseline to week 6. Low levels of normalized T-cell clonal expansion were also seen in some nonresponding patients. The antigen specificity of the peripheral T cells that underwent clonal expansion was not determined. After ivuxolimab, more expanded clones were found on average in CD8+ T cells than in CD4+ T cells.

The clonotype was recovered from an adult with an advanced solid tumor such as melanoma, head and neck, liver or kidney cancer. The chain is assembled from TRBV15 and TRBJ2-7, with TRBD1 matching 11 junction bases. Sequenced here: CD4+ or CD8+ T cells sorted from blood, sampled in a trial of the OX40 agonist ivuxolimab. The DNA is TGTGCCACCAGCCTTGGGACAGGGGGTTCCTACGAGCAGTACTTC. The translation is CATSLGTGGSYEQYF.